Shown below are 10 T cell receptor beta chains from a single sample sequenced in a study of human T cells and chemical hapten exposure. TCRdb processed the RACE reads anew with MiXCR; each CDR3 protein has one entry. This repertoire shows approximately 370,000 distinct CDR3 sequences, about 5% found once; its top ten account for about 8.2%. Documented time point: pre-sensitization, week 0. The treatment is: therapeutic diphenylcyclopropenone sensitization with weekly scalp DPC. Sequencing was performed on whole blood, taken in connection with sensitization to the hapten diphenylcyclopropenone (DPC). Every receptor here comes from a woman aged 18-35 years with alopecia areata. Some clones in this sample may be carry-over from other donors' samples.

In this sample, this clonotype turned up a few times. The chain has TRBV6-5 and TRBJ1-3; D possibly corresponds to TRBD1 (5 bases). The germline CDR1 and CDR2 sequences are MNHEY and SVGAGI. The V end lost 0 bases, the J end lost 0 bases, and 21 bases lay between the germline ends. The CDR3 spans 20 residues. The CDR3 DNA reads as TGTGCCAGCAGTTACTCGCCCGCCGGATCGACAGTTAGCTCTGGAAACACCATATATTTT. This encodes CASSYSPAGSTVSSGNTIYF.

This clonotype was seen a few times. The chain uses TRBV29-1 and TRBJ2-7; 8 bases line up with TRBD1. Germline trimming cut 3 bases from V and 2 bases from J; bases unmatched to any gene: 3. The CDR3 has 13 amino acids. Germline V gene sequence: CDR1 SQVTM, CDR2 ANQGSEA. Here the CDR3 DNA reads TGCAGCGTTGATCCAGGGGGCCCCTACGAGCAGTACTTC. This translates into CSVDPGGPYEQYF.

This clonotype was recorded a few times. The chain combines TRBV12-3 or TRBV12-4 with TRBJ1-1; no reliable D call. Deletions cut 6 bases from V and 1 base from J, with 9 bases between. The CDR3 is 13 residues long. In nucleotides, the CDR3 is TGTGCCAGCAGGCCGTCAGGGAACACTGAAGCTTTCTTT. Its translation: CASRPSGNTEAFF.

The rearrangement joins TRBV4-3 to TRBJ2-6, with TRBD1 matching over 9 bases. The CDR3 contains 17 residues. CDR1 is LGHNA and CDR2 is YSLEER in the germline V gene. V trimming: 2 bases; J trimming: 0 bases; junction bases outside the gene matches: 2. CDR3 in amino acids: CASSQRTGDSGANVLTF. CDR3 DNA sequence: TGCGCCAGCAGCCAAAGGACAGGGGACTCTGGGGCCAACGTCCTGACTTTC.

This clonotype was detected many times. The J gene is TRBJ1-5, the V gene TRBV20-1; 8 positions match TRBD1. J lost 6 bases, V lost 0 bases, and 10 bases had no gene match. Germline assignment: CDR1 DFQATT and CDR2 SNEGSKA (reference sequence). The CDR3 is 16 residues long. CDR3 amino acids: CSARDRTGGDSQPQHF. In DNA form, the CDR3 reads TGCAGTGCTAGAGACCGAACAGGGGGGGATAGTCAGCCCCAGCATTTT.

This clonotype was counted a few times. The chain joins TRBV4-1 to TRBJ1-6; D gene unclear. The CDR3 extends over 13 amino acids. The germline gives CDR1 MGHRA, CDR2 YSYEKL. V was pared by 5 bases and J by 13 bases, with 15 bases between. The DNA for the CDR3 is TGCGCCAGCAGCTCCGTGGTGGGCGCCCCCCTCCACTTT. Protein sequence: CASSSVVGAPLHF.

This CDR3 is CASSYFRYGTPRAYEQYF. CDR3 bases: TGTGCCAGCAGTTACTTTAGATACGGGACGCCGAGAGCCTACGAGCAGTACTTC. This rearrangement joins TRBV6-5 to TRBJ2-7, with D tentatively TRBD1 or TRBD2 (5 bases each). Germline V CDR1 and CDR2: MNHEY, SVGAGI. The ends were cut back, 1 base at V and 2 bases at J, with 21 bases in the middle. The CDR3 length is 18 residues.

The rearrangement joins TRBV5-1 to TRBJ2-5; perhaps TRBD2 as D (5 bases). CDR3 length equals 14 residues. Per germline, CDR1 SGHRS and CDR2 YFSETQ. V shed 0 bases and J shed 7 bases, with 13 bases lying between them. The CDR3 nucleotides are TGCGCCAGCAGCTTGGGGAGCGGTCCTTTGACCCAGTACTTC. The encoded protein is CASSLGSGPLTQYF.

V usage is TRBV15 and J usage is TRBJ2-1; 9 bases map to TRBD1. This CDR3 has 19 residues. J was trimmed by 0 bases and V by 3 bases; bases with no gene match: 12. Germline V CDR1 and CDR2: LNHNV, YYDKDF (reference sequence). The CDR3 here is CATSSDQIGQGSSYNEQFF. As DNA, the CDR3 is TGTGCCACCAGCAGCGACCAGATTGGACAGGGGAGCTCCTACAATGAGCAGTTCTTC.

This clonotype was recorded at least ten times. The gene calls are TRBV7-9 and TRBJ1-1, with 8 bases identical to TRBD1. Germline V CDR1 and CDR2: SEHNR, FQNEAQ (reference sequence). Trimming at V came to 4 bases and at J to 4 bases, leaving 14 bases not matched to a gene. The CDR3 covers 17 residues. The CDR3 bases are TGTGCCAGCAGCTCCATTAAGTACCAAACAGGGGGCACTGAAGCTTTCTTT. Encoded protein: CASSSIKYQTGGTEAFF.